Listed below are T cell receptor beta chains from one sample, sequenced in a study of T cell changes during pregnancy in multiple sclerosis. Using immunoSEQ multiplex PCR, the repertoire was profiled, and TCRdb retains in-frame clones only, with some absent. The data contain 85,000 to 100,000 clones, approximately 90% of them seen just once; the ten biggest clones take up 0.85% to 0.95%. The material was peripheral blood, obtained before pregnancy. These receptors originate from a female donor with multiple sclerosis, enrolled in a pregnancy study. CDR3s include the opening cysteine and the closing phenylalanine or tryptophan. The D gene is left open where the match is weak. Size is omitted from some rows. Given values are once, few, many or a class for expanded clones.

abundance,v_gene,d_gene,j_gene,CDR3aa,CDR3nt
NA,TRBV29-1,NA,TRBJ1-1,CSVARGGNTEAFF,TGCAGCGTTGCACGGGGAGGGAACACTGAAGCTTTCTTT
NA,TRBV10-3,NA,TRBJ2-7,CAIRNSLTYEQYF,TGTGCCATCAGAAACAGTCTTACCTACGAGCAGTACTTC
NA,TRBV2,TRBD2,TRBJ2-3,CASSRLAGYPDTQYF,TGTGCCAGCAGTCGACTAGCGGGCTACCCAGATACGCAGTATTTT
NA,TRBV28,TRBD1,TRBJ2-4,CASSGGQGGAKNIQYF,TGTGCCAGCAGCGGGGGACAGGGAGGTGCCAAAAACATTCAGTACTTC
NA,TRBV13,NA,TRBJ1-1,CASSLGGTRPTEAFF,TGTGCCAGCAGCTTAGGTGGGACAAGGCCCACTGAAGCTTTCTTT
NA,TRBV7-7,TRBD1,TRBJ1-5,CASSSGGRGQPQHF,TGTGCCAGCAGCTCAGGGGGCCGGGGACAGCCCCAGCATTTT
once,TRBV4-1,NA,TRBJ2-1,CASSQDPPGGEQFF,TGCGCCAGCAGCCAAGATCCCCCCGGGGGTGAGCAGTTCTTC
NA,TRBV2,TRBD1,TRBJ1-5,CASRGQGSNQPQHF,TGTGCCAGCAGGGGACAGGGGAGCAATCAGCCCCAGCATTTT
NA,TRBV19,TRBD1,TRBJ1-1,CASSIIGTGTEAFF,TGTGCCAGTAGTATAATCGGGACAGGGACTGAAGCTTTCTTT
NA,TRBV7-7,TRBD1,TRBJ2-1,CASSPGGHNEQFF,TGTGCCAGCAGCCCAGGGGGCCACAATGAGCAGTTCTTC
NA,TRBV9,NA,TRBJ1-1,CASSPLTGGNTEAFF,TGTGCCAGCAGCCCATTAACGGGGGGGAACACTGAAGCTTTCTTT
NA,TRBV7-2,NA,TRBJ1-2,CASSPETNYGYTF,TGTGCCAGCAGCCCAGAAACTAACTATGGCTACACCTTC
NA,TRBV19,TRBD1,TRBJ1-6,CASSSLRDSGASPLHF,TGTGCCAGTAGTTCACTCCGGGACAGTGGAGCTTCACCCCTCCACTTT
NA,TRBV13,TRBD1,TRBJ2-3,CASSLLYRRTGGTDTQYF,TGTGCCAGCAGCTTGCTTTATCGACGGACAGGGGGCACAGATACGCAGTATTTT
NA,TRBV19,TRBD1,TRBJ1-4,CASSIAQGGGEKLFF,TGTGCCAGTAGTATAGCACAGGGGGGCGGCGAAAAACTGTTTTTT
NA,TRBV19,NA,TRBJ1-2,CASSPRTSYYGYTF,TGTGCCAGTAGCCCCCGGACATCCTACTATGGCTACACCTTC
NA,TRBV18,NA,TRBJ2-2,CASSPEVGELFF,TGTGCCAGCTCCCCCGAGGTCGGGGAGCTGTTTTTT
NA,TRBV6-1,NA,TRBJ1-4,CASKAGGNEKLFF,TGTGCCAGCAAAGCAGGTGGCAATGAAAAACTGTTTTTT
few,TRBV25-1,NA,TRBJ1-1,CASSEGASEAFF,TGTGCCAGCAGTGAAGGGGCGTCGGAAGCTTTCTTT
NA,TRBV10-2,NA,TRBJ2-1,CASSSSGLYYNEQFF,TGCGCCAGCAGCTCAAGCGGCCTCTACTACAATGAGCAGTTCTTC
NA,TRBV19,TRBD1,TRBJ1-2,CASSGDRIYGYTF,TGTGCCAGTAGCGGGGACAGGATCTATGGCTACACCTTC
NA,TRBV19,TRBD1,TRBJ1-3,CASSRQGESSGNTIYF,TGTGCCAGTAGTCGACAGGGGGAGAGCTCTGGAAACACCATATATTTT
NA,TRBV15,NA,TRBJ1-5,CATSAPPMAGRYSNQPQHF,TGTGCCACCAGCGCTCCCCCGATGGCAGGGCGTTATAGCAATCAGCCCCAGCATTTT
once,TRBV6-1,TRBD2,TRBJ2-1,CASSEATGTSGEKYNEQFF,TGTGCCAGCAGTGAAGCTACCGGGACTAGCGGGGAAAAGTACAATGAGCAGTTCTTC
NA,TRBV6-5,NA,TRBJ2-3,CASSYSLLARTDTQYF,TGTGCCAGCAGTTACTCCCTACTAGCCCGCACAGATACGCAGTATTTT
NA,TRBV10-3,TRBD2,TRBJ2-1,CAISGLAGNEQFF,TGTGCCATCAGTGGACTAGCGGGGAATGAGCAGTTCTTC
NA,TRBV6-5,NA,TRBJ2-1,CASSSSDFREQFF,TGTGCCAGCAGTTCATCGGACTTTCGTGAGCAGTTCTTC
few,TRBV7-2,TRBD1,TRBJ1-2,CASSSGQGYGYTF,TGTGCCAGCAGCTCCGGACAGGGCTATGGCTACACCTTC